Listed here is a single T cell receptor beta chain. The length of the CDR3 is 16 residues. Germline CDR1 MDHEN, CDR2 SYDVKM. V lost 7 bases, J lost 5 bases, and 9 bases stayed unmatched. This entry comes from a study of technical replicates of blood from a few donors. Produced via immunoSEQ multiplex PCR; TCRdb's table is partial and in-frame only. The sample shows about 61,000 clones, approximately 97% of them seen only once. This sequence joins TRBV28 and TRBJ2-1, with 12 positions matching TRBD2. This sequence was found in a human donor in good health. Sequenced: T cells isolated from PBMCs. The CDR3 bases are TGTGCCAGCACCCCGACTAGCGGGAGACAACACAATGAGCAGTTCTTC. It codes for CASTPTSGRQHNEQFF.